The sample holds a few counts of the clone carrying this T cell receptor (beta chain). The sample is drawn from a study of blood T cell repertoires in COVID-19. Measured with immunoSEQ multiplex PCR; TCRdb has only the in-frame clones, and not every one. The sample holds more than 100,000 clones; about two thirds are singletons and the top ten take 0.7% to 1%. V was clipped by 1 base and J by 9 bases, with 19 bases between them. The CDR3 has 16 residues. CDR1 is GTSNPN and CDR2 is SVGIG in the germline V gene (reference sequence). The clonotype originates from a human donor with acute or convalescent COVID-19. The donor label of this sample is uncertain. The sample taken for sequencing was peripheral blood. The chain uses TRBV30 and TRBJ1-6; D gene uncertain. The CDR3 spells CAWSDKLSDYSSPLHF. CDR3 bases: TGTGCCTGGAGTGACAAGCTCTCGGATTACAGTTCACCCCTCCACTTT.